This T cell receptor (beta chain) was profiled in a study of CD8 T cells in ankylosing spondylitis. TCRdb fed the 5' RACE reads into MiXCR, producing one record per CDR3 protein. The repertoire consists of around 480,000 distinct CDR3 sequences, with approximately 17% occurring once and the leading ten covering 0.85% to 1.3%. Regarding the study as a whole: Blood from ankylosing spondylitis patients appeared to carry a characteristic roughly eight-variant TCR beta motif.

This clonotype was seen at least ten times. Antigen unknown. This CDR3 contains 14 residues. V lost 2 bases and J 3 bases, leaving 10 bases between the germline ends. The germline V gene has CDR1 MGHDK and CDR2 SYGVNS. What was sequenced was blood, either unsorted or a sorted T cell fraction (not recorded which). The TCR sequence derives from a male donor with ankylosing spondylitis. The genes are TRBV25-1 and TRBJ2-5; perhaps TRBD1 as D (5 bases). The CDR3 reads CASSEEGAKETQYF. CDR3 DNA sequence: TGTGCCAGCAGTGAAGAAGGGGCGAAAGAGACCCAGTACTTC.